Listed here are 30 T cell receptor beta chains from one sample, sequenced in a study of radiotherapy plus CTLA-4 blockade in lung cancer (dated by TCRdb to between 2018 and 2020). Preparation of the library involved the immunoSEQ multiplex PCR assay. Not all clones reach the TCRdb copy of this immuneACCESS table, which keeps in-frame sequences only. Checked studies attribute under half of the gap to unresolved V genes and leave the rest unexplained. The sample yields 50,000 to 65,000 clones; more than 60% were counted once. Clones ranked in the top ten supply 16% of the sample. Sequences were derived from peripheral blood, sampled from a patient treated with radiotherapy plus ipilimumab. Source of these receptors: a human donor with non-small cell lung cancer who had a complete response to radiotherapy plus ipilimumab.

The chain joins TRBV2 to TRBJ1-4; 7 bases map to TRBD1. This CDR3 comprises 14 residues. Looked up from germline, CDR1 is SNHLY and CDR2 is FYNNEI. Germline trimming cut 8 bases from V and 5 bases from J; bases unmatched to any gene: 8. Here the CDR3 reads CASRDPGQNEKLFF. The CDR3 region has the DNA TGTGCCAGCCGGGATCCGGGACAGAATGAAAAACTGTTTTTT.

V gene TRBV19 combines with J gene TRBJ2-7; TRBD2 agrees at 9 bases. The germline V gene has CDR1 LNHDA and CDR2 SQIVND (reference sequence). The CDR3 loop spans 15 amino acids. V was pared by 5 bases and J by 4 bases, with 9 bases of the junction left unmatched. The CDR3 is CASSRSSGARYEQYF. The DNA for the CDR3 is TGTGCCAGTAGTCGCTCTAGCGGGGCGAGGTACGAGCAGTACTTC.

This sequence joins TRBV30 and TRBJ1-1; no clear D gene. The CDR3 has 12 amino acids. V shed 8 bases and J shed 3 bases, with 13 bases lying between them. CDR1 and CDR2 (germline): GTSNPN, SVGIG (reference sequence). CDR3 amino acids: CAAESGYTEAFF. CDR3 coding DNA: TGTGCCGCTGAGAGCGGGTACACTGAAGCTTTCTTT.

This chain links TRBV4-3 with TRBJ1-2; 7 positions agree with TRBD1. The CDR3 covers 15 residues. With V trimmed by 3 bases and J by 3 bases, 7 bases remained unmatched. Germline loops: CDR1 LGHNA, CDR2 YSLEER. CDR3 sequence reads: CASSQNRGLDYGYTF. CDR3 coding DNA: TGCGCCAGCAGCCAGAACAGGGGATTGGACTATGGCTACACCTTC.

The CDR3 DNA is TGTGCCAGCAGTGAAGATGGCAGGCAATTGTTTTTT. Translation gives CASSEDGRQLFF. V and J are TRBV2 and TRBJ1-4; D call uncertain. In germline, CDR1 is SNHLY, CDR2 FYNNEI. Trimming shortened V by 1 base and J by 15 bases, and 12 bases separated the two germline ends. CDR3 length: 12 amino acids.

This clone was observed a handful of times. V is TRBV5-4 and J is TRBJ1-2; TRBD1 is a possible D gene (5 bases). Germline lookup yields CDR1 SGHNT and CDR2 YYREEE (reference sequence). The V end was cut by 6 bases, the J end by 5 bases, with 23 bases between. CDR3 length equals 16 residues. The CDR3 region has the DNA TGTGCCAGCAATCCTAGCGAGGGCCGGGGGGGTTATGGCTACACCTTC. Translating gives CASNPSEGRGGYGYTF.

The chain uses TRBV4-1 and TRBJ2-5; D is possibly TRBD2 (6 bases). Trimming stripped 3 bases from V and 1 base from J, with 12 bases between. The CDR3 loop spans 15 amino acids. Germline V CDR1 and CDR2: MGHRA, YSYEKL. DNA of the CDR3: TGCGCCAGCAGCCAGCTGGGACTGAGCCAAGAGACCCAGTACTTC. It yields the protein CASSQLGLSQETQYF.

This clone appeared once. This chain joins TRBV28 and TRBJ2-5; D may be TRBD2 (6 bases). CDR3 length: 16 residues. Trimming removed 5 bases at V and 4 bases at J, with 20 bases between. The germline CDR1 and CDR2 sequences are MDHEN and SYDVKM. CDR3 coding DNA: TGTGCCAGCAGTCCGGGCGGTCTGGGAGCGGGAGAGACCCAGTACTTC. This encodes CASSPGGLGAGETQYF.

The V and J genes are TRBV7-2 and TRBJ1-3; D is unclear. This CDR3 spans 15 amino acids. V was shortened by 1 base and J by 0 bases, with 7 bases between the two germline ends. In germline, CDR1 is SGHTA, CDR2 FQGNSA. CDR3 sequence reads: CASSLDEASGNTIYF. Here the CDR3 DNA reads TGTGCCAGCAGCTTAGATGAGGCCTCTGGAAACACCATATATTTT.

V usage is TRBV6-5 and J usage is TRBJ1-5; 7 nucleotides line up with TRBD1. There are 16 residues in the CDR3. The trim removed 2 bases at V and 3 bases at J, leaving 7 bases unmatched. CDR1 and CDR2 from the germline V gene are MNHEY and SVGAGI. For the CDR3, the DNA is TGTGCCAGCAGTTACAGGGGCCAGGGGGACAATCAGCCCCAGCATTTT. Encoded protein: CASSYRGQGDNQPQHF.

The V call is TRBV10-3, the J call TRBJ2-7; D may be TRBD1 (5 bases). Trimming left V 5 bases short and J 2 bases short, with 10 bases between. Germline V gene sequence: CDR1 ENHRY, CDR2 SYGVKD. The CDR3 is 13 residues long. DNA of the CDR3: TGTGCCATCAGTACCCAAGGGGCCTACGAGCAGTACTTC. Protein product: CAISTQGAYEQYF.

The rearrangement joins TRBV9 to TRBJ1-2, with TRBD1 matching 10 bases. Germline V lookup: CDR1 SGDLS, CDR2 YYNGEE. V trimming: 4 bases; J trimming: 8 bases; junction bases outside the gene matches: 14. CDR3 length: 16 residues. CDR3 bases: TGTGCCAGCAGCACTCGGGACAGGGGCGGAATTAACGGCTACACCTTC. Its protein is CASSTRDRGGINGYTF.

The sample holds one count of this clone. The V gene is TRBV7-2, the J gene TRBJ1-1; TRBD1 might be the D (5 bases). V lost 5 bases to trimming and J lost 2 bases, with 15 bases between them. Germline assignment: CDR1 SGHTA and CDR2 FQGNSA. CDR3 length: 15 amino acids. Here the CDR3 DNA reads TGTGCCAGCAGCGCGGGGGGGACGGTTAACACTGAAGCTTTCTTT. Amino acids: CASSAGGTVNTEAFF.

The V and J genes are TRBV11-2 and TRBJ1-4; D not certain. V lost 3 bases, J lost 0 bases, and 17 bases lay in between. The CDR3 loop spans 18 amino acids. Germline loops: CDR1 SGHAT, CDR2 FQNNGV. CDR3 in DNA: TGTGCCAGCAGCTTGATCCGATGGAGTACTACAACTAATGAAAAACTGTTTTTT. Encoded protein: CASSLIRWSTTTNEKLFF. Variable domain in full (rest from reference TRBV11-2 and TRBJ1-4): EAGVAQSPRYKIIEKRQSVAFWCNPISGHATLYWYQQILGQGPKLLIQFQNNGVVDDSQLPKDRFSAERLKGVDSTLKIQPAKLEDSAVYLCASSLIRWSTTTNEKLFFGSGTQLSVL.

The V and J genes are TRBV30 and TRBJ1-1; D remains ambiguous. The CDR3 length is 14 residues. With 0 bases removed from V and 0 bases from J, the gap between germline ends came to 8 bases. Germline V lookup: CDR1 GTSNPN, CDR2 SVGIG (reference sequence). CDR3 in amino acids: CAWSVLAMNTEAFF. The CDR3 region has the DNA TGTGCCTGGAGTGTTTTAGCCATGAACACTGAAGCTTTCTTT. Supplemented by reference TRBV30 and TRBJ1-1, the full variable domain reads SQTIHQWPATLVQPVGSPLSLECTVEGTSNPNLYWYRQAAGRGLQLLFYSVGIGQISSEVPQNLSASRPQDRQFILSSKKLLLSDSGFYLCAWSVLAMNTEAFFGQGTRLTVV.

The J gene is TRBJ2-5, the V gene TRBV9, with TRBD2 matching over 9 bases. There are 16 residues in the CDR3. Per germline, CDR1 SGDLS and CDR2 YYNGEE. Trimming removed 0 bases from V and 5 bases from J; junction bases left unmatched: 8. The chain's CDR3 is CASSVGGGGAGETQYF. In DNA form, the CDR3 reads TGTGCCAGCAGCGTAGGTGGCGGGGGGGCGGGGGAGACCCAGTACTTC.

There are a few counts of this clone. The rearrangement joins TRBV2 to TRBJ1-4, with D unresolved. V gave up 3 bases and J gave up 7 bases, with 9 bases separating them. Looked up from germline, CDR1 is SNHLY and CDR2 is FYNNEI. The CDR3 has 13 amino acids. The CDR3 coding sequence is TGTGCCAGCAGTGACCAGGAAGTTGAAAAACTGTTTTTT. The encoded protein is CASSDQEVEKLFF.

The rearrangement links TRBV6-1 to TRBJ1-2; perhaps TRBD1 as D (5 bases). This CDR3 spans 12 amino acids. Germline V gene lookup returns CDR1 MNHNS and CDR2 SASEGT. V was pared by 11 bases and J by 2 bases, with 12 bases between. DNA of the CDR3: TGTGCCGGGGCGGGACGGAACTATGGCTACACCTTC. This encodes CAGAGRNYGYTF.

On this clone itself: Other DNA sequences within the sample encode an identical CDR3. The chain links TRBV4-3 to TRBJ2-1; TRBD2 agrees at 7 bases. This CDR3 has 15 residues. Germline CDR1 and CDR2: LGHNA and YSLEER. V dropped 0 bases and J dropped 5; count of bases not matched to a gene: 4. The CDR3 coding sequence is TGCGCCAGCAGCCAAGACGGGGGGTTGGACAATGAGCAGTTCTTC. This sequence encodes CASSQDGGLDNEQFF.

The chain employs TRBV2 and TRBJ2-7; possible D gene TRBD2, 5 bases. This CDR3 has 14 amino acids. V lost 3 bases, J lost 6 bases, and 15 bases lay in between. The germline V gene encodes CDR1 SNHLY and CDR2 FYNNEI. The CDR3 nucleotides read TGTGCCAGCAGTGACAGGACGAGGGTTAGCGAGCAGTACGTC. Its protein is CASSDRTRVSEQYV.

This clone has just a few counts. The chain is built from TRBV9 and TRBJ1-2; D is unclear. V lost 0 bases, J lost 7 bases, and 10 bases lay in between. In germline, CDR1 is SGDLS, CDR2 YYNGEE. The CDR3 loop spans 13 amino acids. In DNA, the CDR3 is TGTGCCAGCAGCGTAGGCACAGAAAGTGGCTACACCTTC. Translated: CASSVGTESGYTF.

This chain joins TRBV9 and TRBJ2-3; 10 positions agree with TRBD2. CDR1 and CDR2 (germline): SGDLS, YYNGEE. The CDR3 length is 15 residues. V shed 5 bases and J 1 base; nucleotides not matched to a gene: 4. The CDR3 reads CASSTSGMRTDTQYF. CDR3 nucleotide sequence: TGTGCCAGCAGTACTAGCGGGATGCGCACAGATACGCAGTATTTT.

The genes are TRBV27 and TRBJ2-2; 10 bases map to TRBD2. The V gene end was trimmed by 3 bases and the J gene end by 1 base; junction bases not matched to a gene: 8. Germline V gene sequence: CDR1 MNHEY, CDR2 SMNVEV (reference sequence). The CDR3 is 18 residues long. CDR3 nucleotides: TGTGCCAGCAGTTTTCGGCTAGCGGGGGCCTTGAACACCGGGGAGCTGTTTTTT. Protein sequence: CASSFRLAGALNTGELFF.

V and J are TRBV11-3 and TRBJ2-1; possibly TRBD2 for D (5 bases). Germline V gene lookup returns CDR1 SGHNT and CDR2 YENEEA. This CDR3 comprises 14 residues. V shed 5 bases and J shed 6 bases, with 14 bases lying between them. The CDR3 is CASSLGVKSNEQFF. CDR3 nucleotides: TGTGCCAGCAGCCTCGGGGTGAAGTCCAATGAGCAGTTCTTC.

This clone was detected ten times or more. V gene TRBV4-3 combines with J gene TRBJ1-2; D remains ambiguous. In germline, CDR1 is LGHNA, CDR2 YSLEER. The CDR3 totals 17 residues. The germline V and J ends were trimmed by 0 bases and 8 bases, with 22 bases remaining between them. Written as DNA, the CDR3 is TGCGCCAGCAGCCAAGATTATACGGGGTCTATCAGACGGGGCTACACCTTC. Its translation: CASSQDYTGSIRRGYTF.

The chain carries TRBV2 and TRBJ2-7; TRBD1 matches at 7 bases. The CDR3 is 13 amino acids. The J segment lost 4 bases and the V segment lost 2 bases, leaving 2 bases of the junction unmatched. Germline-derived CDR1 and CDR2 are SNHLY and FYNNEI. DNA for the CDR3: TGTGCCAGCAGTGAACAGGGGGTTTACGAGCAGTACGTC. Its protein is CASSEQGVYEQYV.

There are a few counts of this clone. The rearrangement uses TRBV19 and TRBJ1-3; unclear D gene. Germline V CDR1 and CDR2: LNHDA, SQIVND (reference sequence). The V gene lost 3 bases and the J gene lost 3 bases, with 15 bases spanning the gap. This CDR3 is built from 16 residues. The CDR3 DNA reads TGTGCCAGTAGTATTTCTGGAGGCGCGATTGGAAACACCATATATTTT. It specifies CASSISGGAIGNTIYF.

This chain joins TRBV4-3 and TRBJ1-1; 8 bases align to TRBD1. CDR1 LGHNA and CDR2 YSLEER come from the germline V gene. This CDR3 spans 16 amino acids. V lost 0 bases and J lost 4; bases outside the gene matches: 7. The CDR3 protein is CASSQDGLDRATEAFF. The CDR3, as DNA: TGCGCCAGCAGCCAAGACGGCTTGGACAGGGCCACTGAAGCTTTCTTT.

The CDR3 DNA sequence: TGCGCCAGCAGCTTGGTCTCGGGGGGGGCCACACTTATCTCCTACGAGCAGTACTTC. Translation gives CASSLVSGGATLISYEQYF. The rearrangement links TRBV5-1 to TRBJ2-7, with 8 bases matching TRBD2. The V gene end was trimmed by 0 bases and the J gene end by 0 bases; junction bases not matched to a gene: 14. CDR3 length equals 19 residues. CDR1 is SGHRS and CDR2 is YFSETQ in the germline V gene.

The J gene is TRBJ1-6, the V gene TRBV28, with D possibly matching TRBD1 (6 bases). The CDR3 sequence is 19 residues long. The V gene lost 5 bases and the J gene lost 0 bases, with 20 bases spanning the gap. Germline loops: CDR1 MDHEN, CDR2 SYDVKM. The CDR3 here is CASSTRDEGGSSYNSPLHF. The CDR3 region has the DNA TGTGCCAGCAGTACCAGGGATGAAGGGGGAAGCTCCTATAATTCACCCCTCCACTTT.